This note documents a single T cell receptor (beta chain) sequence. Its matching antigen is unknown. This entry comes from a study of shared clonotypes between healthy human individuals. General study findings and limits: Non-shared clonotypes displayed generation probabilities falling below those of clonotypes present in all four donors. The naive CD4 repertoires of several donors were compared, and around 5.1% of clonotypes were shared.

TCRdb's table, derived via immunoSEQ multiplex PCR, lists solely in-frame clones and lacks some. The table lists 650,000 to 700,000 clones, roughly 88% of them singletons. The CDR3 extends over 14 amino acids. Trimming removed 9 bases at V and 2 bases at J, with 17 bases between. Germline V CDR1 and CDR2: LNHDA, SQIVND (reference sequence). CD45RO+ cells plus CCR7-negative CD45RA+ TemRA cells formed CD8 memory. The chain joins TRBV19 to TRBJ2-7; D is unresolved. The specimen was memory CD8+ T cells from PBMCs. Noted subset: CD45RO+ cells pooled with CCR7-negative TemRA cells. The sequence was obtained from a young man in good health. Some clones in this sample may be carry-over from other donors' samples. Here the CDR3 reads CASRPGGNPYEQYF. The CDR3 nucleotides read TGTGCCAGCCGTCCGGGCGGTAACCCCTACGAGCAGTACTTC.